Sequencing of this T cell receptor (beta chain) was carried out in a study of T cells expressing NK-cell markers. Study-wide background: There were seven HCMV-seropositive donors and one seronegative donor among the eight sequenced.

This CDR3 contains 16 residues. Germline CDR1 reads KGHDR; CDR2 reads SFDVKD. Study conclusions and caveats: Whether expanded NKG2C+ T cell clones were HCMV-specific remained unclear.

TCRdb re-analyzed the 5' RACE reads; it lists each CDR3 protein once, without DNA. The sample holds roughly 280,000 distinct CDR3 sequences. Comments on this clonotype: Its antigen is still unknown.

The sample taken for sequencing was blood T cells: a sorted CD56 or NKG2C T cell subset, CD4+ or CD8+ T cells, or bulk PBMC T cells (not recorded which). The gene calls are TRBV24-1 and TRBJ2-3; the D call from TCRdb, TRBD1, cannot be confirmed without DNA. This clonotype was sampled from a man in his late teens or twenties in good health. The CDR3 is CATSGRSGQGTDTQYF.